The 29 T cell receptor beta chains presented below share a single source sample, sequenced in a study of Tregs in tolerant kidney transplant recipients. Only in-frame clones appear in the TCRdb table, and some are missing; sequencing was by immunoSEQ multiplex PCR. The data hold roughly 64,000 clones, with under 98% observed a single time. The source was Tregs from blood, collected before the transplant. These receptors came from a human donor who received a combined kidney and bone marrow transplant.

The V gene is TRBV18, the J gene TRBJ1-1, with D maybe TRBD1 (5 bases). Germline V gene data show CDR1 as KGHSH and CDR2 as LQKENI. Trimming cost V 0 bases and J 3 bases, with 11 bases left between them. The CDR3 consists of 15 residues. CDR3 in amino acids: CASSPPGGTHTEAFF. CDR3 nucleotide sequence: TGTGCCAGCTCACCACCCGGGGGTACTCACACTGAAGCTTTCTTT.

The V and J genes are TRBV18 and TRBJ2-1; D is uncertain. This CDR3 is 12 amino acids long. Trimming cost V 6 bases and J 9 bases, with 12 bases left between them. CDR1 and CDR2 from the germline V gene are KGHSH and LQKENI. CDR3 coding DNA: TGTGCCAGCTCCGTCCAAGAGAGTGAGCAGTTCTTC. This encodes CASSVQESEQFF.

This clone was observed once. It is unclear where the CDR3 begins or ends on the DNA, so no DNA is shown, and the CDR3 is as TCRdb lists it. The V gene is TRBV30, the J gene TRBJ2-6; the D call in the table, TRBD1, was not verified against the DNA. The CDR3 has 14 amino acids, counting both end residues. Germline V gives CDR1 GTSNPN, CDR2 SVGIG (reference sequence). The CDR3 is CAWSVGSGANVLTF.

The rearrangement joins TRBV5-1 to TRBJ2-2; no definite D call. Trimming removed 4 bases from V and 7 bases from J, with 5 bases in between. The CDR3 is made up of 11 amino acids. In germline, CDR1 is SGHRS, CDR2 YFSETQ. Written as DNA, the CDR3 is TGCGCCAGCAGCGGCCTCGGGGAGCTGTTTTTT. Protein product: CASSGLGELFF.

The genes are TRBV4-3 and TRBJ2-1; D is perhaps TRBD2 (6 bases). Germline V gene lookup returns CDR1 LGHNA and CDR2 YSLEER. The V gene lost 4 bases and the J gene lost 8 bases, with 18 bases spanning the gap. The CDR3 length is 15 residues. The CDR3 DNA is TGCGCCAGCAGCCTTGAGTGGCTAGCGACCTATGAGCAGTTCTTC. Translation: CASSLEWLATYEQFF.

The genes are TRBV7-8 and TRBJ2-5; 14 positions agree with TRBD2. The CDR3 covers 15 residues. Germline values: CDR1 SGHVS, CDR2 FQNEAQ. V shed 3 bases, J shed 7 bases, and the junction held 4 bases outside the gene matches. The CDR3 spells CASSLGLAGEGTQYF. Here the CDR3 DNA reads TGTGCCAGCAGCTTGGGACTAGCGGGAGAGGGGACCCAGTACTTC.

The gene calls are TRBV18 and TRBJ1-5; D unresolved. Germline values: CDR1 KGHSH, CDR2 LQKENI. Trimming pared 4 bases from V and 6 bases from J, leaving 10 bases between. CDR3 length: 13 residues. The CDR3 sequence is CASSQTTAQPQHF. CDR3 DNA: TGTGCCAGCTCACAAACAACAGCTCAGCCCCAGCATTTT.

This CDR3 reads CATSRGVSGGPDTDTQYF. The DNA for the CDR3 is TGTGCCACCAGCAGAGGCGTTAGCGGGGGGCCAGACACAGATACGCAGTATTTT. This chain connects TRBV15 to TRBJ2-3; 10 nucleotides match TRBD2. Losses at the gene ends were 1 base for V and 2 bases for J; bases not matched to a gene: 9. CDR1 is LNHNV, CDR2 YYDKDF, per germline (reference sequence). The CDR3 has 18 residues.

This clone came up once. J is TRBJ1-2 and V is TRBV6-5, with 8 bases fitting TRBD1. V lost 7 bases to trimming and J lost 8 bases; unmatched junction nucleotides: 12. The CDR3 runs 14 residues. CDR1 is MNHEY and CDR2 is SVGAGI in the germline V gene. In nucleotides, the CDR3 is TGTGCCAGCAAATTCCCGGGCAGGGGGCACGGCTACACCTTC. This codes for CASKFPGRGHGYTF.

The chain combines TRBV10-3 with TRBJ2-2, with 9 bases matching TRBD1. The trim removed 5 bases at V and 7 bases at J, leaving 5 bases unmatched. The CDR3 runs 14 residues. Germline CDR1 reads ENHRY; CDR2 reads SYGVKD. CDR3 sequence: CAISKGQGSGELFF. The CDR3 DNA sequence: TGTGCCATCAGTAAGGGACAGGGAAGCGGGGAGCTGTTTTTT.

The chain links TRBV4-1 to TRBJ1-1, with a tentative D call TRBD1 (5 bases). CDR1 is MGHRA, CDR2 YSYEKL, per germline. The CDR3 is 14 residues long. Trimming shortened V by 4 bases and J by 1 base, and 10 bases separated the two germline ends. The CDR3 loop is CASSPGVQNTEAFF. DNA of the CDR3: TGCGCCAGCAGCCCGGGGGTCCAGAACACTGAAGCTTTCTTT.

CDR3 nucleotides: TGTGCCAGCAGCGTTAATATAAGGACAGGGCAAAACAATGAGCAGTTCTTC. Residues: CASSVNIRTGQNNEQFF. V and J are TRBV9 and TRBJ2-1; 8 bases match TRBD1. Germline CDR1 and CDR2: SGDLS and YYNGEE. J was trimmed by 5 bases and V by 2 bases; bases with no gene match: 12. The CDR3 runs 17 residues.

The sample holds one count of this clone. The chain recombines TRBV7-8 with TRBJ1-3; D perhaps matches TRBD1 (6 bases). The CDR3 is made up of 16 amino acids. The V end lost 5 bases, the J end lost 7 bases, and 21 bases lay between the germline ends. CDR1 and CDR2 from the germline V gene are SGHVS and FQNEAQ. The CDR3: CASSDSDRPQGNTIYF. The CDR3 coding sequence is TGTGCCAGCAGCGACTCCGACAGGCCCCAAGGGAACACCATATATTTT.

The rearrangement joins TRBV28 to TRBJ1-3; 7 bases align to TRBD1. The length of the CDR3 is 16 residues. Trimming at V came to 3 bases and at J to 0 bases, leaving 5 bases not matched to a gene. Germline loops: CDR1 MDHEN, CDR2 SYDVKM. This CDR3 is CASSFPDRASGNTIYF. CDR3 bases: TGTGCCAGCAGTTTCCCAGACAGGGCCTCTGGAAACACCATATATTTT.

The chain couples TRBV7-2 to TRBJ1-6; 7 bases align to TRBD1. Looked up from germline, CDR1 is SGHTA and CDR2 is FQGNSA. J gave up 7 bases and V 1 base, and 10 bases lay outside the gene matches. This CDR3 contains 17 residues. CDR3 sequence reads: CASSLVGTELVNSPLHF. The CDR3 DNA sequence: TGTGCCAGCAGCTTAGTAGGGACAGAGCTGGTAAATTCACCCCTCCACTTT.

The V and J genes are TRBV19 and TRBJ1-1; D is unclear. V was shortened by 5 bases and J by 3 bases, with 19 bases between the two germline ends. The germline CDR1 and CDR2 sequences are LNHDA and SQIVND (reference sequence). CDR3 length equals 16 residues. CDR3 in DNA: TGTGCCAGTAGTCCCCGACACCGGGAGGCGGACACTGAAGCTTTCTTT. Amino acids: CASSPRHREADTEAFF. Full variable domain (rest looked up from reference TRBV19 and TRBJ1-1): DGGITQSPKYLFRKEGQNVTLSCEQNLNHDAMYWYRQDPGQGLRLIYYSQIVNDFQKGDIAEGYSVSREKKESFPLTVTSAQKNPTAFYLCASSPRHREADTEAFFGQGTRLTVV.

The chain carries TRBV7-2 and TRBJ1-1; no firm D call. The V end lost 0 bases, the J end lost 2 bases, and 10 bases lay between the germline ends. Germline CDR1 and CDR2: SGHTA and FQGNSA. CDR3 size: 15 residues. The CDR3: CASSLAVPVNTEAFF. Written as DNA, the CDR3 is TGTGCCAGCAGCTTAGCGGTCCCGGTCAACACTGAAGCTTTCTTT.

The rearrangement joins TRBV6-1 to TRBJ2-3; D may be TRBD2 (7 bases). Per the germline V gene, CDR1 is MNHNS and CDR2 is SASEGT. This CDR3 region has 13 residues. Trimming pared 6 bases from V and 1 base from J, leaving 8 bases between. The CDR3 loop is CASSGGRTDTQYF. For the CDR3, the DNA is TGTGCCAGCAGCGGGGGGCGCACAGATACGCAGTATTTT.

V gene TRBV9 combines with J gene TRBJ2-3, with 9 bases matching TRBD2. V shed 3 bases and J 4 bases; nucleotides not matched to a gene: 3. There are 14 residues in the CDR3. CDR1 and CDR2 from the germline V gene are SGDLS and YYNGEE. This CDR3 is CASSDAGGADTQYF. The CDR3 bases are TGTGCCAGCAGCGACGCGGGAGGGGCAGATACGCAGTATTTT.

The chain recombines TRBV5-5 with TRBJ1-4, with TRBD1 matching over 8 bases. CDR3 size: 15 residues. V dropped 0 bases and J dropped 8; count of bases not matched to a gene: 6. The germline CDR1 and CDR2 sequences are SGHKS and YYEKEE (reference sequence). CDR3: CASSLAGQGGEKLFF. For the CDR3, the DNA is TGTGCCAGCAGCTTGGCTGGACAGGGTGGGGAAAAACTGTTTTTT.

The CDR3 region is CASNTGTGGRGYTF. For the CDR3, the DNA is TGTGCCAGCAATACCGGGACAGGGGGCCGGGGCTACACCTTC. The V call is TRBV6-1, the J call TRBJ1-2, with 12 bases aligning to TRBD1. The CDR3 has 14 residues. Trimming took 7 bases from V and 8 from J; bases not matched to a gene: 8. The germline V gene encodes CDR1 MNHNS and CDR2 SASEGT.

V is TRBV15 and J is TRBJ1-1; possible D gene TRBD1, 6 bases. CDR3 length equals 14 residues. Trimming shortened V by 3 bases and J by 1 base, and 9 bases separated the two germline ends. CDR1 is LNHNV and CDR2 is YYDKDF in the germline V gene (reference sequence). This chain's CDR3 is CATSRLGGNTEAFF. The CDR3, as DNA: TGTGCCACCAGCAGGTTAGGGGGGAACACTGAAGCTTTCTTT.

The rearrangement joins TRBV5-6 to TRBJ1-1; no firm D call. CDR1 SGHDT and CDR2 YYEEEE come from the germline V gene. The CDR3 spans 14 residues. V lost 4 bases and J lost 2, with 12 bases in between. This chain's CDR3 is CASSPALKNTEAFF. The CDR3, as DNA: TGTGCCAGCAGCCCCGCACTCAAAAACACTGAAGCTTTCTTT.

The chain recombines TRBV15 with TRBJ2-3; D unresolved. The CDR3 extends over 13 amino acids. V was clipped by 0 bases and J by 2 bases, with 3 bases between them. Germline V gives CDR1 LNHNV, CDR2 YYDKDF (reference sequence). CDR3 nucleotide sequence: TGTGCCACCAGCAGAGACTACACAGATACGCAGTATTTT. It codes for CATSRDYTDTQYF.

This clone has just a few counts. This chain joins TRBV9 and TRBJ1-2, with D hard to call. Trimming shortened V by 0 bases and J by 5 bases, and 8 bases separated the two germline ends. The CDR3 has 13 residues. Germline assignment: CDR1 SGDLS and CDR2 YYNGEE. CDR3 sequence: CASSVGAAYGYTF. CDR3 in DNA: TGTGCCAGCAGCGTAGGGGCAGCTTATGGCTACACCTTC.

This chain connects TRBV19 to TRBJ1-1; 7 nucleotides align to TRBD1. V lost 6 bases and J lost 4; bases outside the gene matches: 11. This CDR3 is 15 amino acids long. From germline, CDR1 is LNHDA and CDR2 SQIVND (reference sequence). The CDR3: CASRPQTGFVTEAFF. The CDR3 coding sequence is TGTGCCAGTAGACCACAGACAGGGTTTGTCACTGAAGCTTTCTTT. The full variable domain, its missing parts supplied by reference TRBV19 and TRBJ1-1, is DGGITQSPKYLFRKEGQNVTLSCEQNLNHDAMYWYRQDPGQGLRLIYYSQIVNDFQKGDIAEGYSVSREKKESFPLTVTSAQKNPTAFYLCASRPQTGFVTEAFFGQGTRLTVV.

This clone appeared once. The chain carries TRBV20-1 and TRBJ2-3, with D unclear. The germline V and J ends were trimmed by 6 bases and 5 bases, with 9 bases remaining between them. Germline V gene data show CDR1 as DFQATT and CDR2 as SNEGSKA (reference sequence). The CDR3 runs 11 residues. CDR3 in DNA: TGCAGTGCGCGCCTAGTAGATACGCAGTATTTT. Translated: CSARLVDTQYF.

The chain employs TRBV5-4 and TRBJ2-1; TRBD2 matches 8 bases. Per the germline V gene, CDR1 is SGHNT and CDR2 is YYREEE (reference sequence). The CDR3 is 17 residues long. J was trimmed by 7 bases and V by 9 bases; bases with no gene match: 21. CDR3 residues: CAIPRGPKAGVGNEQFF. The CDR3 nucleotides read TGTGCCATCCCTCGAGGTCCAAAAGCGGGAGTGGGGAATGAGCAGTTCTTC. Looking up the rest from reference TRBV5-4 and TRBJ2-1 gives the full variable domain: ETGVTQSPTHLIKTRGQQVTLRCSSQSGHNTVSWYQQALGQGPQFIFQYYREEENGRGNFPPRFSGLQFPNYSSELNVNALELDDSALYLCAIPRGPKAGVGNEQFFGPGTRLTVL.

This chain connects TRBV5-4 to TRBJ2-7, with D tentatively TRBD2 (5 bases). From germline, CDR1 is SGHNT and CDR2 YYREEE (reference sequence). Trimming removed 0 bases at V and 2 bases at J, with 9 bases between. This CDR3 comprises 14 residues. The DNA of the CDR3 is TGTGCCAGCAGCTTGGACGCGGGCCCCTACGAGCAGTACTTC. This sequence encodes CASSLDAGPYEQYF.